A selection of T cell receptor beta chains follows, all from one sample in a study of shared clonotypes between healthy human individuals. Produced via immunoSEQ multiplex PCR; TCRdb's table is partial and in-frame only. The table lists about 2.2 million clones, around 93% of them singletons. Sequencing was carried out using naive CD8+ T cells from PBMCs. The receptors shown here come from a man younger than 35 in good health. Some clones in this sample may be carry-over from other donors' samples. Each CDR3 is given with its conserved first and last residue. Fields, in order: D gene, V gene, J gene, CDR3 length, clone size, CDR3 DNA, CDR3 protein. The D gene is left open where the match is weak. Size values are once, few and many counts, or a class for expanded clones, and some rows have none.

D gene: TRBD1
V gene: TRBV4-1
J gene: TRBJ1-5
CDR3 length: 15
clone size: -
CDR3 DNA: TGCGCCAGCAGCCACGGGACAGGGTACAATCAGCCCCAGCATTTT
CDR3 protein: CASSHGTGYNQPQHF

D gene: -
V gene: TRBV5-8
J gene: TRBJ1-3
CDR3 length: 16
clone size: -
CDR3 DNA: TGTGCCAGCAGCCCGACCCTTACTGCACTTGGAAACACCATATATTTT
CDR3 protein: CASSPTLTALGNTIYF

D gene: TRBD1
V gene: TRBV4-3
J gene: TRBJ1-1
CDR3 length: 15
clone size: -
CDR3 DNA: TGCGCCAGCAGCCCCGGGACAGGGAGGAGGACTGAAGCTTTCTTT
CDR3 protein: CASSPGTGRRTEAFF

D gene: -
V gene: TRBV6-1
J gene: TRBJ1-1
CDR3 length: 15
clone size: once
CDR3 DNA: TGTGCCAGCAGTTGGGGGCAGGGGTTGAACACTGAAGCTTTCTTT
CDR3 protein: CASSWGQGLNTEAFF

D gene: -
V gene: TRBV27
J gene: TRBJ1-3
CDR3 length: 13
clone size: once
CDR3 DNA: TGTGCCAGCAGTTTATCGTCTGGAAACACCATATATTTT
CDR3 protein: CASSLSSGNTIYF

D gene: TRBD2
V gene: TRBV2
J gene: TRBJ2-2
CDR3 length: 16
clone size: -
CDR3 DNA: TGTGCCAACCCGTCACTAGCGGGAGCGAGCTACGGGGAGCTGTTTTTT
CDR3 protein: CANPSLAGASYGELFF

D gene: TRBD1
V gene: TRBV13
J gene: TRBJ2-5
CDR3 length: 16
clone size: -
CDR3 DNA: TGTGCCAGCAGCTTGAGGGGCAGGGGGCGCAAAGAGACCCAGTACTTC
CDR3 protein: CASSLRGRGRKETQYF

D gene: -
V gene: TRBV25-1
J gene: TRBJ2-7
CDR3 length: 13
clone size: -
CDR3 DNA: TGTGCCAGCAGTCGACCAGGTTCCTACGAGCAGTACTTC
CDR3 protein: CASSRPGSYEQYF

D gene: -
V gene: TRBV28
J gene: TRBJ1-5
CDR3 length: 16
clone size: -
CDR3 DNA: TGTGCCAGCAGTCCCCGAGGGAAGGGGGATGATCAGCCCCAGCATTTT
CDR3 protein: CASSPRGKGDDQPQHF

D gene: -
V gene: TRBV5-8
J gene: TRBJ1-1
CDR3 length: 13
clone size: -
CDR3 DNA: TGTGCCAGCAGCTTGTTGGCGAACACTGAAGCTTTCTTT
CDR3 protein: CASSLLANTEAFF

D gene: -
V gene: TRBV27
J gene: TRBJ2-5
CDR3 length: 13
clone size: -
CDR3 DNA: TGTGCCAGCAGTCTACGAGGAAAAGAGACCCAGTACTTC
CDR3 protein: CASSLRGKETQYF

D gene: TRBD2
V gene: TRBV27
J gene: TRBJ2-7
CDR3 length: 11
clone size: once
CDR3 DNA: TGTGCCAGCGGGAGCGGGACTACGCAGTACTTC
CDR3 protein: CASGSGTTQYF

D gene: TRBD1
V gene: TRBV7-9
J gene: TRBJ1-4
CDR3 length: 15
clone size: once
CDR3 DNA: TGTGCCAGCAGCTCCTATGAGGGGGCGGAGGAAAAACTGTTTTTT
CDR3 protein: CASSSYEGAEEKLFF

D gene: -
V gene: TRBV2
J gene: TRBJ1-5
CDR3 length: 15
clone size: -
CDR3 DNA: TGTGCCAGCAGTGCCCAGAGGCTTGGCAATCAGCCCCAGCATTTT
CDR3 protein: CASSAQRLGNQPQHF

D gene: -
V gene: TRBV4-1
J gene: TRBJ1-1
CDR3 length: 13
clone size: -
CDR3 DNA: TGCGCCAGCAGTCTTGACCGGACCGGCGGAGCTTTCTTT
CDR3 protein: CASSLDRTGGAFF

D gene: TRBD2
V gene: TRBV9
J gene: TRBJ2-5
CDR3 length: 18
clone size: -
CDR3 DNA: TGTGCCAGCAGCACAAACACGGGTAGCGGGAGATTGGGGGAGACCCAGTACTTC
CDR3 protein: CASSTNTGSGRLGETQYF

D gene: -
V gene: TRBV28
J gene: TRBJ2-7
CDR3 length: 12
clone size: -
CDR3 DNA: TGTGCCAGCAGCCGGGGTTCCTACGAGCAGTACTTC
CDR3 protein: CASSRGSYEQYF

D gene: -
V gene: TRBV27
J gene: TRBJ2-1
CDR3 length: 13
clone size: -
CDR3 DNA: TGTGCCAGCAGTTTGGAGGGGCGCAATGAGCAGTTCTTC
CDR3 protein: CASSLEGRNEQFF

D gene: TRBD1
V gene: TRBV7-9
J gene: TRBJ1-5
CDR3 length: 16
clone size: -
CDR3 DNA: TGTGCCAGCAGCTCAGGGGGCCCGCGAATCAATCAGCCCCAGCATTTT
CDR3 protein: CASSSGGPRINQPQHF

D gene: -
V gene: TRBV27
J gene: TRBJ2-7
CDR3 length: 13
clone size: -
CDR3 DNA: TGTGCCAGCAGTTTCGGAGGCTCCTACGAGCAGTACTTC
CDR3 protein: CASSFGGSYEQYF

D gene: TRBD1
V gene: TRBV4-2
J gene: TRBJ1-2
CDR3 length: 16
clone size: -
CDR3 DNA: TGTGCCAGCAGCCAACTGTCCGGGACAGTTTTTGATGGCTACACCTTC
CDR3 protein: CASSQLSGTVFDGYTF

D gene: -
V gene: TRBV15
J gene: TRBJ1-6
CDR3 length: 15
clone size: -
CDR3 DNA: TGTGCCACCAGCACGGGGGCGTCGAGAAATTCACCCCTCCACTTT
CDR3 protein: CATSTGASRNSPLHF

D gene: -
V gene: TRBV4-2
J gene: TRBJ1-1
CDR3 length: 16
clone size: -
CDR3 DNA: TGTGCCAGCAGCCCTCTAAGGGCCGAGGAGGCCACTGAAGCTTTCTTT
CDR3 protein: CASSPLRAEEATEAFF

D gene: TRBD2
V gene: TRBV5-3
J gene: TRBJ2-1
CDR3 length: 19
clone size: -
CDR3 DNA: TGTGCCAGAAGCCCACGGGGAGCGGGGGCGGGCCTAAGCTACAATGAGCAGTTCTTC
CDR3 protein: CARSPRGAGAGLSYNEQFF

D gene: TRBD1
V gene: TRBV25-1
J gene: TRBJ2-5
CDR3 length: 14
clone size: -
CDR3 DNA: TGTGCCAGCAGTGGGGGACAGGGGTGGGGGACCCAGTACTTC
CDR3 protein: CASSGGQGWGTQYF

D gene: -
V gene: TRBV4-2
J gene: TRBJ2-7
CDR3 length: 15
clone size: -
CDR3 DNA: TGTGCCAGCAGCCAAGATCGGCCAGGGGCCTACGAGCAGTACTTC
CDR3 protein: CASSQDRPGAYEQYF

D gene: -
V gene: TRBV27
J gene: TRBJ2-3
CDR3 length: 13
clone size: -
CDR3 DNA: TGTGCCAGCAGTTTAGGCCCCACAGATACGCAGTATTTT
CDR3 protein: CASSLGPTDTQYF

D gene: -
V gene: TRBV2
J gene: TRBJ1-2
CDR3 length: 12
clone size: few
CDR3 DNA: TGTGCCAACCAGGGCCGGCTGGATGGCTACACCTTC
CDR3 protein: CANQGRLDGYTF

D gene: -
V gene: TRBV2
J gene: TRBJ2-7
CDR3 length: 14
clone size: -
CDR3 DNA: TGTGCCAGCAGTGAGCGGGGAACGAGCTACGAGCAGTACTTC
CDR3 protein: CASSERGTSYEQYF

D gene: TRBD1
V gene: TRBV4-3
J gene: TRBJ2-7
CDR3 length: 15
clone size: -
CDR3 DNA: TGCGCCAGCAGCCGCGGGTGGACAGGGACCTACGAGCAGTACTTC
CDR3 protein: CASSRGWTGTYEQYF

D gene: -
V gene: TRBV6-5
J gene: TRBJ2-5
CDR3 length: 13
clone size: -
CDR3 DNA: TGTGCCAGTGGAACTCCCTTCCACGAGACCCAGTACTTC
CDR3 protein: CASGTPFHETQYF

D gene: TRBD2
V gene: TRBV7-9
J gene: TRBJ2-7
CDR3 length: 16
clone size: -
CDR3 DNA: TGTGCCAGCAGCTTAGGCGGGAGGGCCGTAGGCGACGAGCAGTACTTC
CDR3 protein: CASSLGGRAVGDEQYF

D gene: TRBD1
V gene: TRBV27
J gene: TRBJ2-3
CDR3 length: 16
clone size: -
CDR3 DNA: TGTGCCAGCAGGGGCTGGGACAGGGCGCTTGGGGATACGCAGTATTTT
CDR3 protein: CASRGWDRALGDTQYF

D gene: -
V gene: TRBV14
J gene: TRBJ1-2
CDR3 length: 13
clone size: -
CDR3 DNA: TGTGCCAGCAGCCAAGATGAGGGGCCAGGCTACACCTTC
CDR3 protein: CASSQDEGPGYTF

D gene: TRBD2
V gene: TRBV6-4
J gene: TRBJ2-1
CDR3 length: 15
clone size: -
CDR3 DNA: TGTGCCAGCAGTAGCCTAGCGGGAGGACGAAATGAGCAGTTCTTC
CDR3 protein: CASSSLAGGRNEQFF

D gene: TRBD1
V gene: TRBV5-1
J gene: TRBJ2-7
CDR3 length: 15
clone size: -
CDR3 DNA: TGCGCCAGCAGCTTGGGACCGGGACAGCCATACGAGCAGTACTTC
CDR3 protein: CASSLGPGQPYEQYF

D gene: -
V gene: TRBV11-2
J gene: TRBJ1-2
CDR3 length: 17
clone size: -
CDR3 DNA: TGTGCCAGCAGCTCCAACCCCCGCCGGGGCGCGAACTATGGCTACACCTTC
CDR3 protein: CASSSNPRRGANYGYTF

D gene: -
V gene: TRBV6-1
J gene: TRBJ1-5
CDR3 length: 15
clone size: once
CDR3 DNA: TGTGCCAGCAGTGAATTAGCATATAGCAATCAGCCCCAGCATTTT
CDR3 protein: CASSELAYSNQPQHF

D gene: TRBD2
V gene: TRBV7-2
J gene: TRBJ2-7
CDR3 length: 16
clone size: -
CDR3 DNA: TGTGCCAGCAGCCTCCCTGTCGTGGGAGGGCGACGGGAGCAGTACTTC
CDR3 protein: CASSLPVVGGRREQYF

D gene: -
V gene: TRBV5-6
J gene: TRBJ2-7
CDR3 length: 13
clone size: -
CDR3 DNA: TGTGCCACCAAGGGGTGGAGCTCCTACGAGCAGTACTTC
CDR3 protein: CATKGWSSYEQYF

D gene: -
V gene: TRBV7-9
J gene: TRBJ2-1
CDR3 length: 16
clone size: -
CDR3 DNA: TGTGCCAGCAGCCCCGCAGGGGCCAGACACTACAATGAGCAGTTCTTC
CDR3 protein: CASSPAGARHYNEQFF

D gene: TRBD2
V gene: TRBV4-1
J gene: TRBJ2-7
CDR3 length: 12
clone size: -
CDR3 DNA: TGCGCCAGCGGACTAGCGGGATACGAGCAGTACTTC
CDR3 protein: CASGLAGYEQYF

D gene: -
V gene: TRBV7-9
J gene: TRBJ1-5
CDR3 length: 16
clone size: -
CDR3 DNA: TGTGCCAGCAGCTCCTCCCGGACATCGACGGATCAGCCCCAGCATTTT
CDR3 protein: CASSSSRTSTDQPQHF

D gene: TRBD2
V gene: TRBV4-3
J gene: TRBJ2-3
CDR3 length: 16
clone size: -
CDR3 DNA: TGCGCCAGCAGCCAGGAACGACTAGCGGGTAGAGATACGCAGTATTTT
CDR3 protein: CASSQERLAGRDTQYF

D gene: -
V gene: TRBV6-1
J gene: TRBJ2-7
CDR3 length: 13
clone size: -
CDR3 DNA: TGTGCCAGCAGTGAACCGGGCTGGGACGAGCAGTACTTC
CDR3 protein: CASSEPGWDEQYF

D gene: -
V gene: TRBV9
J gene: TRBJ2-7
CDR3 length: 14
clone size: -
CDR3 DNA: TGTGCCAGCAGCGTAGGTCTAGCCAACTACGAGCAGTACTTC
CDR3 protein: CASSVGLANYEQYF

D gene: -
V gene: TRBV4-3
J gene: TRBJ2-6
CDR3 length: 16
clone size: -
CDR3 DNA: TGCGCCAGCAGCCAAGATGCGAAGACCGGGGCCAACGTCCTGACTTTC
CDR3 protein: CASSQDAKTGANVLTF

D gene: -
V gene: TRBV27
J gene: TRBJ2-3
CDR3 length: 14
clone size: -
CDR3 DNA: TGTGCCAGCAGTTTCGACAGGTACACAGATACGCAGTATTTT
CDR3 protein: CASSFDRYTDTQYF

D gene: -
V gene: TRBV21-1
J gene: TRBJ2-3
CDR3 length: 18
clone size: -
CDR3 DNA: TGTGCCAGCAGCAAAGTCTTGGGACTAGCGGGACCCACAGATACGCAGTATTTT
CDR3 protein: CASSKVLGLAGPTDTQYF

D gene: -
V gene: TRBV4-1
J gene: TRBJ2-5
CDR3 length: 14
clone size: -
CDR3 DNA: TGCGCCAGCAGCCTCCGTGGGGGTGAAGAGACCCAGTACTTC
CDR3 protein: CASSLRGGEETQYF

D gene: TRBD2
V gene: TRBV7-9
J gene: TRBJ2-1
CDR3 length: 15
clone size: -
CDR3 DNA: TGTGCCAGCAGCTTAGGTAGCGGGCGGGGCAATGAGCAGTTCTTC
CDR3 protein: CASSLGSGRGNEQFF

D gene: -
V gene: TRBV28
J gene: TRBJ2-3
CDR3 length: 14
clone size: -
CDR3 DNA: TGTGCCAGCAGTTTATCTCGGAGCACAGATACGCAGTATTTT
CDR3 protein: CASSLSRSTDTQYF

D gene: TRBD2
V gene: TRBV29-1
J gene: TRBJ2-1
CDR3 length: 17
clone size: -
CDR3 DNA: TGCAGCGTTGAAGGGCTAGCGGGAGGTTGGTCCTACAATGAGCAGTTCTTC
CDR3 protein: CSVEGLAGGWSYNEQFF

D gene: -
V gene: TRBV6-5
J gene: TRBJ2-7
CDR3 length: 14
clone size: once
CDR3 DNA: TGTGCCAGCAGTTACTCTTCTGTGGGGTACGAGCAGTACTTC
CDR3 protein: CASSYSSVGYEQYF